The 7 T cell receptor beta chains in this list originate from one sample, sequenced in a study of monozygotic twins with inflammatory bowel disease. Reanalyzing the 5' RACE reads, TCRdb keeps one entry per CDR3 protein, without DNA. The repertoire table contains 420,000 or so distinct CDR3 sequences. Sequenced sample: blood. These receptors originate from a human donor with ulcerative colitis or Crohn's disease, or a healthy co-twin of an affected twin (not recorded which).

Here the CDR3 reads CASSQEGPRPVDTQYF. The chain combines TRBV4-3 with TRBJ2-3; TCRdb selects TRBD2, and the lack of DNA leaves this call unchecked. Germline-derived CDR1 and CDR2 are LGHNA and YSLEER. The CDR3 is 16 amino acids.

Here the CDR3 reads CASRSNPGPLLYGYTF. This sequence joins TRBV6-1 and TRBJ1-2; TCRdb picks TRBD1, but there is no DNA to check that call. The germline CDR1 and CDR2 sequences are MNHNS and SASEGT. The CDR3 runs 16 residues.

The genes are TRBV4-1 and TRBJ2-7; TCRdb outputs TRBD1, but without DNA this stays unchecked. The CDR3 has 16 residues. Per the germline V gene, CDR1 is MGHRA and CDR2 is YSYEKL. This chain's CDR3 is CASSQEGEGAGYEQYF.

The chain employs TRBV7-8 and TRBJ2-7; TCRdb's D call, TRBD1, is unchecked because there is no DNA. Germline CDR1 is SGHVS and CDR2 is FQNEAQ. The CDR3 has 13 amino acids. CDR3 amino acids: CASSRDRFYEQYF.

V gene TRBV6-2 or TRBV6-3 combines with J gene TRBJ2-1; the TCRdb D gene call, TRBD1, has no DNA to confirm it. CDR1 and CDR2 from the germline V gene are MNHEY and SVGEGT. The CDR3 contains 15 residues. The CDR3 is CASSSTGGRFDEQFF.

The V gene is TRBV20-1, the J gene TRBJ2-1. The CDR3 contains 14 residues. Germline V gives CDR1 DFQATT, CDR2 SNEGSKA (reference sequence). The CDR3 sequence: CSARGQGVYNEQFF.

The chain recombines TRBV21-1 with TRBJ2-7; no DNA is available, so the TRBD2 call from TCRdb remains unchecked. TRBV21-1 counts as a pseudogene. The CDR3 has 16 amino acids. This CDR3 is CASSSLAGALGSEQYF.